Sequencing of this T cell receptor (beta chain) was carried out in a study of blood T cells in healthy people across ages. This clonotype has a handful of counts. Germline V gene data show CDR1 as MGHRA and CDR2 as YSYEKL. This CDR3 is 15 amino acids long. V was clipped by 0 bases and J by 3 bases; unmatched bases: 3. It was with a sample-barcoded 5' primer and a J-beta primer mix that a second PCR of about 6 to 12 cycles was run. TCRdb re-called the 5' RACE reads through MiXCR, storing one row per CDR3 protein. The sample has around 900,000 distinct CDR3 sequences; roughly 47% are singletons. The TCR originated in a woman aged 60-70 years in good health. This chain connects TRBV4-1 to TRBJ2-7, with 9 bases that match TRBD1. The source material was blood. The CDR3 protein is CASSQDGQGLYEQYF. CDR3 nucleotides: TGCGCCAGCAGCCAAGATGGACAGGGGCTCTACGAGCAGTACTTC.